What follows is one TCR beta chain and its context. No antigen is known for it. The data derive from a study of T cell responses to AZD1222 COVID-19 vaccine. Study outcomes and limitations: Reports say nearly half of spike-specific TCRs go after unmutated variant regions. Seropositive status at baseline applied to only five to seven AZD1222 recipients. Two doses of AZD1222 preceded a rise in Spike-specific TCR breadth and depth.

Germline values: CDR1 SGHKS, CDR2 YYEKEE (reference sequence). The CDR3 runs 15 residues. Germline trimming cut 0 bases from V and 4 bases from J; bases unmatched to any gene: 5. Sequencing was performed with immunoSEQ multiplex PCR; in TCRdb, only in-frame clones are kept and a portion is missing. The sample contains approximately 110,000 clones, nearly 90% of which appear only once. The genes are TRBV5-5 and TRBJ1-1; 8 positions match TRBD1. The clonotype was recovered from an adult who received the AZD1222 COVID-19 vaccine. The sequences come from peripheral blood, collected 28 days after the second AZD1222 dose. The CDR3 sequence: CASSLAPDRGTEAFF. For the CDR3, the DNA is TGTGCCAGCAGCTTGGCACCAGACAGGGGCACTGAAGCTTTCTTT.